These T cell receptor beta chains were read from a single sample in a study of blood T cell repertoires in COVID-19. Using immunoSEQ multiplex PCR, the repertoire was profiled, and TCRdb retains in-frame clones only, with some absent. The table includes over 25,000 clones, 84% detected once. The sequenced material came from peripheral blood. These receptors were collected from a human donor in a cohort sampled during active COVID-19. Each CDR3 is given with its conserved first and last residue. The D gene is left open where the match is weak. The size entry is marked missing in some rows and otherwise reads once, few, many or a size class.

d_call j_call clone_size v_call cdr3_aa cdr3_nt
NA TRBJ1-4 NA TRBV27 CASSIKGGANEKLFF TGTGCCAGCAGCATCAAAGGGGGAGCTAATGAAAAACTGTTTTTT
NA TRBJ2-1 few TRBV7-6 CASSLLAGRYNEQFF TGTGCCAGCAGCTTATTGGCGGGGAGATACAATGAGCAGTTCTTC
TRBD2 TRBJ2-5 NA TRBV20-1 CSASPASGTRETQYF TGCAGTGCTAGTCCCGCTAGCGGGACCCGAGAGACCCAGTACTTC
TRBD1 TRBJ2-1 NA TRBV5-1 CASSFTGVNEQFF TGCGCCAGCAGCTTCACAGGGGTCAATGAGCAGTTCTTC
TRBD2 TRBJ2-7 NA TRBV13 CASSLWQGGGNGYEQYF TGTGCCAGCAGCTTATGGCAGGGCGGGGGGAACGGATACGAGCAGTACTTC
TRBD1 TRBJ1-2 once TRBV12-3/TRBV12-4 CASSPGQVYGYTF TGTGCCAGCAGTCCCGGACAGGTTTATGGCTACACCTTC
TRBD2 TRBJ2-2 NA TRBV5-1 CASSGLAANTGELFF TGCGCCAGCAGTGGGCTAGCGGCCAACACCGGGGAGCTGTTTTTT
NA TRBJ1-6 NA TRBV14 CASSQNTPNSPLHF TGTGCCAGCAGCCAGAACACCCCTAACAGTCCCCTCCACTTT
NA TRBJ2-5 NA TRBV6-5 CASRTQGSISETQYF TGTGCCAGCAGAACACAGGGTTCAATTTCAGAGACCCAGTACTTC
NA TRBJ1-2 NA TRBV6-1 CASSDLVQAYGYTF TGTGCCAGCAGTGATTTGGTGCAGGCCTATGGCTACACCTTC
TRBD1 TRBJ1-3 few TRBV27 CASSTLQGAAGNTIYF TGTGCCAGCAGTACTCTACAGGGGGCCGCTGGAAACACCATATATTTT
NA TRBJ2-1 NA TRBV3-1/TRBV3-2 CASSQYEGGYEQFF TGTGCCAGCAGCCAATACGAGGGGGGGTATGAGCAGTTCTTC
TRBD1 TRBJ1-1 once TRBV27 CASSLQTGLTEAFF TGTGCCAGCAGTCTCCAGACAGGGCTCACTGAAGCTTTCTTT
NA TRBJ2-3 NA TRBV19 CASSIERSSTDTQYF TGTGCCAGTAGTATAGAGAGAAGCAGCACAGATACGCAGTATTTT
NA TRBJ1-1 once TRBV19 CASSVNRVPPGTEAFF TGTGCCAGTAGTGTGAACAGGGTGCCCCCGGGCACTGAAGCTTTCTTT
NA TRBJ1-1 NA TRBV5-1 CASSFLGLNTEAFF TGCGCCAGCAGCTTCTTGGGCCTGAACACTGAAGCTTTCTTT
NA TRBJ2-7 NA TRBV7-9 CASSLVAGYEQYF TGTGCCAGCAGCTTAGTTGCGGGTTACGAGCAGTACTTC
TRBD1 TRBJ2-1 NA TRBV28 CASSSPTGGENEQFF TGTGCCAGCAGTTCTCCGACAGGGGGCGAGAATGAGCAGTTCTTC
NA TRBJ1-2 NA TRBV5-1 CASSLASGVYGYTF TGCGCCAGCAGCTTGGCCTCCGGGGTCTATGGCTACACCTTC
TRBD1 TRBJ1-5 NA TRBV7-6 CASSLGQLDQPQHF TGTGCCAGCAGCTTGGGACAGCTAGATCAGCCCCAGCATTTT
NA TRBJ1-2 NA TRBV7-2 CASSPTVRYGYTF TGTGCCAGCAGCCCGACAGTTCGGTATGGCTACACCTTC
TRBD1 TRBJ2-6 once TRBV18 CASSLGAGGAGANVLTF TGTGCCAGCTCCCTGGGGGCAGGGGGAGCAGGGGCCAACGTCCTGACTTTC
TRBD2 TRBJ2-2 NA TRBV2 CASSGFIGGAGTGELFF TGTGCCAGCAGTGGATTTATCGGGGGGGCTGGCACCGGGGAGCTGTTTTTT
TRBD2 TRBJ2-7 NA TRBV6-5 CASSYSGGGASYEQYF TGTGCCAGCAGTTACTCTGGCGGGGGGGCCTCCTACGAGCAGTACTTC
TRBD2 TRBJ2-3 NA TRBV6-2/TRBV6-3 CASSYSGLAGLADTQYF TGTGCCAGCAGTTACTCGGGACTAGCGGGGTTGGCAGATACGCAGTATTTT
TRBD1 TRBJ1-2 NA TRBV7-9 CASSRGQGYGYTF TGTGCCAGCAGCAGAGGACAGGGCTATGGCTACACCTTC
NA TRBJ2-7 NA TRBV7-9 CASSLIGQNSYEQYF TGTGCCAGCAGCCTAATCGGACAGAACTCCTACGAGCAGTACTTC
TRBD1 TRBJ2-5 NA TRBV7-9 CASRTRTGGGETQYF TGTGCCAGCAGGACCCGGACAGGGGGTGGGGAGACCCAGTACTTC
NA TRBJ2-4 once TRBV18 CASSPTAGWNIQYF TGTGCCAGCTCACCAACCGCGGGGTGGAACATTCAGTACTTC
NA TRBJ1-2 NA TRBV6-5 CASSFQGRLNYGYTF TGTGCCAGCAGTTTTCAGGGTCGTCTTAACTATGGCTACACCTTC
TRBD1 TRBJ2-7 NA TRBV5-1 CASSSTGREQYF TGCGCCAGCAGCTCGACAGGGCGCGAGCAGTACTTC
NA TRBJ2-2 NA TRBV10-3 CAISQGGTGELFF TGTGCCATCTCACAGGGGGGGACCGGGGAGCTGTTTTTT
NA TRBJ1-3 NA TRBV25-1 CASSPGGVGNTIYF TGTGCCAGCAGCCCCGGAGGGGTGGGAAACACCATATATTTT